This entry lists 3 T cell receptor beta chains sequenced from one sample in a study of shared clonotypes between healthy human individuals. Clones were read by immunoSEQ multiplex PCR, and TCRdb kept only the in-frame ones, dropping some. The table has around 1.5 million clones, 98% seen once. The material sequenced was naive CD4+ T cells sorted from blood. The sample's subset: CD45RA+ positively selected. These receptors all stem from a man in his thirties or forties in good health.

The chain recombines TRBV9 with TRBJ2-4; the match to TRBD2 covers 7 bases. Germline CDR1 is SGDLS and CDR2 is YYNGEE. The CDR3 sequence is 19 residues long. Unmatched junction bases numbered 16, after V lost 3 bases and J lost 1 base. The CDR3 region is CASSATHPAGVGAKNIQYF. The DNA of the CDR3 is TGTGCCAGCAGCGCTACCCATCCCGCGGGGGTTGGTGCCAAAAACATTCAGTACTTC.

V is TRBV7-3 and J is TRBJ2-1; 10 bases agree with TRBD2. The CDR3 is 17 residues long. With 1 base clipped from V and 9 bases from J, the junction kept 12 bases outside the gene matches. CDR1 is SGHTA and CDR2 is FQGTGA in the germline V gene. CDR3 bases: TGTGCCAGCAGCTTAATCCCCTCCCTAGCGGGAGCGGCTGAGCAGTTCTTC. This encodes CASSLIPSLAGAAEQFF. The full variable domain, with the rest looked up from reference TRBV7-3 and TRBJ2-1, is GAGVSQTPSNKVTEKGKYVELRCDPISGHTALYWYRQSLGQGPEFLIYFQGTGAADDSGLPNDRFFAVRPEGSVSTLKIQRTERGDSAVYLCASSLIPSLAGAAEQFFGPGTRLTVL.

The CDR3 region is CASSLLTRHEQYF. The CDR3 nucleotides are TGTGCCAGCAGTTTATTAACTCGCCACGAGCAGTACTTC. This chain connects TRBV28 to TRBJ2-7; D call uncertain. This CDR3 region has 13 residues. Between the trimmed V and J ends, which lost 1 base and 5 bases, there was a span of 9 bases. CDR1 is MDHEN and CDR2 is SYDVKM in the germline V gene.